Shown below are 3 T cell receptor beta chains from a single sample sequenced in a study of blood T cell repertoires in COVID-19. The repertoire was sequenced with immunoSEQ multiplex PCR; TCRdb's copy has only in-frame clones and lacks some. The table has 150,000 to 200,000 clones, approximately 85% seen once; the top ten hold approximately 11%. Source material: peripheral blood. These receptors were taken from a human donor with active or convalescent COVID-19. The donor label of this sample is uncertain.

Notes on this clone: Other DNA variants within this sample encode the same CDR3. Written as DNA, the CDR3 is TGTGCCAGCAGCCCCGGACTAGCGGGAGGCCCCTACGAGCAGTACTTC. This translates into CASSPGLAGGPYEQYF. This rearrangement joins TRBV3-1 (or the pseudogene TRBV3-2) to TRBJ2-7; 14 positions match TRBD2. Germline loops: CDR1 LGHDT, CDR2 YNNKEL (reference sequence). CDR3 length equals 16 residues. Unmatched junction bases numbered 4, after V lost 4 bases and J lost 2 bases.

This chain connects TRBV10-3 to TRBJ2-2; no clear D. CDR1 is ENHRY, CDR2 SYGVKD, per germline. V shed 2 bases and J shed 1 base, with 11 bases lying between them. This CDR3 is built from 16 residues. The CDR3 spells CAISEVLSLNTGELFF. The CDR3 nucleotides read TGTGCCATCAGTGAGGTGTTATCCTTGAACACCGGGGAGCTGTTTTTT.

The chain recombines TRBV5-1 with TRBJ2-5, with TRBD1 matching over 7 bases. CDR1 is SGHRS, CDR2 YFSETQ, per germline. J was trimmed by 2 bases and V by 4 bases; bases with no gene match: 8. The CDR3 covers 15 residues. The CDR3 protein is CASSQSGTAQETQYF. The DNA of the CDR3 is TGCGCCAGCAGCCAATCCGGGACAGCACAAGAGACCCAGTACTTC.